These 4 T cell receptor beta chains originate from one sample sequenced in a study of shared clonotypes between healthy human individuals. Profiled with immunoSEQ multiplex PCR; TCRdb holds only in-frame clones, not every one. This table holds about 1.1 million clones, around three quarters found once. Sequenced sample: memory CD4+ T cells from PBMCs. Subset reported: CD45RA-negative fraction. Every receptor here comes from a young man in good health. Some clones in this sample may be carry-over from other donors' samples.

This clone was recorded a few times. The chain combines TRBV5-1 with TRBJ2-3; weak D call: TRBD2 (6 bases). Trimming shortened V by 0 bases and J by 3 bases, and 17 bases separated the two germline ends. Per germline, CDR1 SGHRS and CDR2 YFSETQ. The CDR3 runs 17 residues. This chain's CDR3 is CASSLGVGGWETDTQYF. CDR3 coding DNA: TGCGCCAGCAGCTTGGGCGTCGGGGGATGGGAGACAGATACGCAGTATTTT.

This rearrangement joins TRBV7-6 to TRBJ2-5; D may be TRBD1 or TRBD2 (7 bases each). V was clipped by 5 bases and J by 9 bases, with 37 bases between them. This CDR3 contains 20 residues. The germline V gene has CDR1 SGHVS and CDR2 FNYEAQ. The CDR3 DNA is TGTGCCAGCAGCCTACGGGACAGCACAGCCGGGACTACCTCTTTAAGAGCCCAGTACTTC. It translates to CASSLRDSTAGTTSLRAQYF.

The rearrangement uses TRBV7-2 and TRBJ2-7; tentatively, D is TRBD2 (6 bases). CDR1 and CDR2 (germline): SGHTA, FQGNSA. Trimming took off 5 bases at V and 5 bases at J, with 16 bases between the two ends. The CDR3 has 14 amino acids. The CDR3 region is CASSPPGSRDEQYF. CDR3 DNA sequence: TGTGCCAGCAGCCCCCCCGGGAGTAGAGACGAGCAGTACTTC.

This clone was counted a single time. V and J are TRBV4-3 and TRBJ2-7; the D gene is possibly TRBD1 (5 bases). The length of the CDR3 is 13 residues. Germline V gene lookup returns CDR1 LGHNA and CDR2 YSLEER. V lost 0 bases and J lost 5, with 8 bases in between. The CDR3 region has the DNA TGCGCCAGCAGCCAAGACAGGGTCCACGAGCAGTACTTC. This codes for CASSQDRVHEQYF.